This is a list of T cell receptor beta chains from one sample in a study of T cells of healthy individuals. Each CDR3 protein gets one entry after TCRdb re-called the 5' RACE reads with MiXCR. The table includes 40,000 to 65,000 distinct CDR3 sequences, roughly 14% detected once. All receptors come from a human donor in good health. The conserved cysteine and the conserved F or W are not part of the CDR3 here. The order of the fields is V gene, CDR3 length, J gene, CDR3 protein.

V: TRBV15; length: 12; J: TRBJ1-1; CDR3: ATSLGGVWNEAF
V: TRBV27; length: 12; J: TRBJ2-7; CDR3: ASSISSGTYEQY
V: TRBV4-3; length: 11; J: TRBJ1-2; CDR3: ASSGTANYGYT
V: TRBV4-1; length: 15; J: TRBJ2-6; CDR3: ASSPYLLISGANVLT
V: TRBV10-3; length: 13; J: TRBJ2-1; CDR3: ASSYTSGGYNEQF
V: TRBV7-9; length: 10; J: TRBJ2-7; CDR3: ASSLVEGEQY
V: TRBV7-2; length: 11; J: TRBJ1-2; CDR3: ASSSDRIYGYT
V: TRBV7-9; length: 14; J: TRBJ1-1; CDR3: ASSLLSGTGNTEAF
V: TRBV30; length: 11; J: TRBJ1-4; CDR3: AWKQGGGEKLF
V: TRBV4-3; length: 14; J: TRBJ2-3; CDR3: ASSQGPGQGTDTQY
V: TRBV21-1; length: 13; J: TRBJ2-1; CDR3: ASSKPHSSYNEQF
V: TRBV7-6; length: 11; J: TRBJ2-5; CDR3: ASSSRGRETQY
V: TRBV2; length: 13; J: TRBJ1-5; CDR3: ASNIDGNSNQPQH
V: TRBV6-2/TRBV6-3; length: 14; J: TRBJ2-1; CDR3: ASSYWGGVEGNEQF
V: TRBV7-2; length: 13; J: TRBJ2-7; CDR3: ASILGGGMSNEQY
V: TRBV12-3/TRBV12-4; length: 10; J: TRBJ1-2; CDR3: ASRQGDYGYT
V: TRBV24-1; length: 9; J: TRBJ2-2; CDR3: ATSDYGELF
V: TRBV12-3/TRBV12-4; length: 10; J: TRBJ2-3; CDR3: ASTNPPDTQY
V: TRBV20-1; length: 14; J: TRBJ2-7; CDR3: SARDSLAGGPYEQY
V: TRBV7-3; length: 13; J: TRBJ2-3; CDR3: ASSQTPDREDTQY
V: TRBV9; length: 12; J: TRBJ2-3; CDR3: ASSVTLSTDTQY
V: TRBV6-6; length: 16; J: TRBJ2-3; CDR3: ASSYLTAGEWKKDTQY
V: TRBV21-1; length: 14; J: TRBJ2-1; CDR3: ASSKDVRGAYNEQF
V: TRBV9; length: 11; J: TRBJ1-4; CDR3: ASSPPWSEKLF
V: TRBV7-2; length: 12; J: TRBJ2-7; CDR3: ASSYGLEKGEQY
V: TRBV6-2/TRBV6-3; length: 12; J: TRBJ2-7; CDR3: ATLGTGTSYEQY
V: TRBV7-3; length: 12; J: TRBJ1-2; CDR3: ASSLTGSGYGYT
V: TRBV24-1; length: 13; J: TRBJ2-3; CDR3: ATSDPQGGTDTQY
V: TRBV9; length: 10; J: TRBJ1-2; CDR3: ASSLLTGGYT
V: TRBV4-3; length: 13; J: TRBJ2-1; CDR3: ASSQEVPHWHEQF
V: TRBV5-1; length: 12; J: TRBJ2-7; CDR3: ASSLASESYEQY
V: TRBV6-2/TRBV6-3; length: 10; J: TRBJ1-2; CDR3: ASTDSRYGYT
V: TRBV5-4; length: 14; J: TRBJ2-1; CDR3: ASSLKRGGLHNEQF
V: TRBV14; length: 11; J: TRBJ2-2; CDR3: ASSHGATGELF
V: TRBV7-9; length: 14; J: TRBJ1-3; CDR3: ASRPDITSAGNTIY
V: TRBV24-1; length: 14; J: TRBJ2-3; CDR3: ATSDRLAGEGDTQY
V: TRBV6-5; length: 13; J: TRBJ2-3; CDR3: ASSYLRARTDTQY
V: TRBV7-2; length: 12; J: TRBJ1-2; CDR3: ASSQTQGYYGYT
V: TRBV5-8; length: 14; J: TRBJ1-1; CDR3: ASSLISGQSNTEAF
V: TRBV10-2; length: 12; J: TRBJ2-1; CDR3: ASTGGLHYNEQF
V: TRBV29-1; length: 14; J: TRBJ1-2; CDR3: SVELRDRGRGFGYT
V: TRBV10-3; length: 12; J: TRBJ2-2; CDR3: AISESPNTGELF
V: TRBV20-1; length: 12; J: TRBJ1-2; CDR3: SASDGRGLHGYT
V: TRBV6-2/TRBV6-3; length: 13; J: TRBJ2-7; CDR3: VSSWEGGAPYEQY
V: TRBV5-4; length: 13; J: TRBJ2-5; CDR3: ASSLGLGGQETQY
V: TRBV6-2/TRBV6-3; length: 12; J: TRBJ2-5; CDR3: ASLDAGRQETQY
V: TRBV7-8; length: 14; J: TRBJ1-4; CDR3: ASSGNRFRGQEKLF
V: TRBV6-5; length: 14; J: TRBJ1-3; CDR3: ASSKMTGASGNTIY
V: TRBV6-6; length: 12; J: TRBJ1-5; CDR3: ASSYSRGDQPQH
V: TRBV6-6; length: 12; J: TRBJ2-4; CDR3: ASLGSGAKNIQY
V: TRBV19; length: 13; J: TRBJ2-1; CDR3: ASSMTGGTYNEQF
V: TRBV6-1; length: 11; J: TRBJ1-4; CDR3: ASSETPEEKLF
V: TRBV4-1; length: 13; J: TRBJ2-7; CDR3: ASSPGDSRSYEQY